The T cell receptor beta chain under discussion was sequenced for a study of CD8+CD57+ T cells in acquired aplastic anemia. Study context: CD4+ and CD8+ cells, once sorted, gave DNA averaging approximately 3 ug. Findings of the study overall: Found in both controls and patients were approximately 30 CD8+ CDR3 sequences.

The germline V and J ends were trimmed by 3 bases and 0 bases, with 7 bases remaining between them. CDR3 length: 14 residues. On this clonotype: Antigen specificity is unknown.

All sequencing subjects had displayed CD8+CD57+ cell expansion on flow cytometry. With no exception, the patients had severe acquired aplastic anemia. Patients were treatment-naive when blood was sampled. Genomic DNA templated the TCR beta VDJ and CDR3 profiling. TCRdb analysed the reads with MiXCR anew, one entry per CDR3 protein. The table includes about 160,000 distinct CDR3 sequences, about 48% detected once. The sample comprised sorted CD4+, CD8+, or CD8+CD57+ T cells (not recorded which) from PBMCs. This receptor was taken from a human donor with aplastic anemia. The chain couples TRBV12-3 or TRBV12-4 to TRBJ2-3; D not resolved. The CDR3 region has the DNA TGTGCCAGCAGTTTGATGTTTAGCACAGATACGCAGTATTTT. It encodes CASSLMFSTDTQYF.